Listed here are 27 T cell receptor beta chains from one sample, sequenced in a study of T cell responses to AZD1222 COVID-19 vaccine. Sequenced by immunoSEQ multiplex PCR; TCRdb stores in-frame clones only, minus some. The profile covers 130,000 or so clones, with 89% appearing a single time and roughly a tenth taken by the ten largest. The specimen was peripheral blood, collected 28 days after the second AZD1222 dose. These TCRs come from an adult who received the AZD1222 COVID-19 vaccine.

This clone occurred many times. The rearrangement joins TRBV19 to TRBJ1-1; 9 positions agree with TRBD1. V lost 6 bases, J lost 6 bases, and 8 bases stayed unmatched. CDR3 length: 14 residues. Germline-derived CDR1 and CDR2 are LNHDA and SQIVND (reference sequence). CDR3 sequence (DNA): TGTGCCAGTAGCTTACAGGGGGCTATAGCTGAAGCTTTCTTT. Translation gives CASSLQGAIAEAFF.

J is TRBJ1-5 and V is TRBV18, with D maybe TRBD1 (6 bases). V dropped 3 bases and J dropped 2 bases, with 17 bases sitting between them. The CDR3 loop spans 17 amino acids. Germline V gene sequence: CDR1 KGHSH, CDR2 LQKENI. The CDR3, as DNA: TGTGCCAGCTCACCGGGAGTCGGGGGCGAGGGCAATCAGCCCCAGCATTTT. This translates into CASSPGVGGEGNQPQHF.

V gene TRBV5-1 combines with J gene TRBJ2-1; 8 bases map to TRBD1. CDR1 and CDR2 from the germline V gene are SGHRS and YFSETQ. CDR3 length: 16 residues. Unmatched junction bases numbered 11, after V lost 2 bases and J lost 7 bases. The CDR3 loop reads CASSFLTGVGENEQFF. In DNA form, the CDR3 reads TGCGCCAGCAGCTTTTTGACAGGGGTGGGAGAAAATGAGCAGTTCTTC.

The gene calls are TRBV6-6 and TRBJ1-1, with 10 bases lining up with TRBD1. Trimming cost V 8 bases and J 1 base; bases outside gene matches: 10. CDR1 and CDR2 from the germline V gene are MNHNY and SVGAGI (reference sequence). The CDR3 has 16 amino acids. The DNA for the CDR3 is TGTGCCAGCGGCCCGTGGGACAGGGGAAGGAACACTGAAGCTTTCTTT. Amino acids: CASGPWDRGRNTEAFF.

This clone occurred a few times. The V and J genes are TRBV11-2 and TRBJ2-1, with 9 bases matching TRBD2. With 5 bases clipped from V and 6 bases from J, the junction kept 8 bases outside the gene matches. This CDR3 spans 15 amino acids. Germline-derived CDR1 and CDR2 are SGHAT and FQNNGV. The CDR3 nucleotides read TGTGCCAGCAGCCCCGGTAGCGGGGGCAGCAATGAGCAGTTCTTC. Its protein product is CASSPGSGGSNEQFF.

The CDR3: CAWSVSFYGYTF. The CDR3 nucleotides read TGTGCCTGGAGTGTCTCGTTCTATGGCTACACCTTC. This chain joins TRBV30 and TRBJ1-2; D is ambiguous. Germline V gene lookup returns CDR1 GTSNPN and CDR2 SVGIG (reference sequence). CDR3 length: 12 amino acids. Trimming removed 0 bases from V and 4 bases from J, with 6 bases in between.

The V gene is TRBV27, the J gene TRBJ1-5; unclear D gene. The CDR3 has 14 amino acids. Germline V gene sequence: CDR1 MNHEY, CDR2 SMNVEV (reference sequence). Deletions cut 2 bases from V and 5 bases from J, with 10 bases between. For the CDR3, the DNA is TGTGCCAGCAGTTTAGACCTGTCATATCAGCCCCAGCATTTT. Protein sequence: CASSLDLSYQPQHF.

The chain has TRBV5-1 and TRBJ1-4, with D unresolved. The CDR3 is 12 residues long. V lost 2 bases, J lost 4 bases, and 3 bases lay in between. CDR1 is SGHRS, CDR2 YFSETQ, per germline. The CDR3 protein is CASSFDNEKLFF. Written as DNA, the CDR3 is TGCGCCAGCAGCTTTGATAATGAAAAACTGTTTTTT. Based on the CDR3 plus reference TRBV5-1 and TRBJ1-4, the full variable domain is KAGVTQTPRYLIKTRGQQVTLSCSPISGHRSVSWYQQTPGQGLQFLFEYFSETQRNKGNFPGRFSGRQFSNSRSEMNVSTLELGDSALYLCASSFDNEKLFFGSGTQLSVL.

This chain uses TRBV5-1 with TRBJ1-2; D may be TRBD1 (6 bases). Germline V CDR1 and CDR2: SGHRS, YFSETQ. There are 13 residues in the CDR3. Deletions cut 4 bases from V and 4 bases from J, with 11 bases between. CDR3 sequence (DNA): TGCGCCAGCAGCCCTCCGGACAGCTATGGCTACACCTTC. It specifies CASSPPDSYGYTF.

V gene TRBV18 combines with J gene TRBJ1-2; 7 bases match TRBD1. This CDR3 has 13 amino acids. Germline assignment: CDR1 KGHSH and CDR2 LQKENI. Trimming took 6 bases from V and 3 from J; bases not matched to a gene: 4. This chain's CDR3 is CASSPGTDYGYTF. CDR3 nucleotide sequence: TGTGCCAGCTCCCCGGGGACAGACTATGGCTACACCTTC.

The chain joins TRBV6-2 or TRBV6-3 to TRBJ1-1; 10 bases agree with TRBD1. The trim removed 2 bases at V and 0 bases at J, leaving 9 bases unmatched. The germline V gene has CDR1 MNHEY and CDR2 SVGEGT. The CDR3 contains 18 residues. In nucleotides, the CDR3 is TGTGCCAGCAGTTACGTAACCGGGACAGGGGTGATGAACACTGAAGCTTTCTTT. Encoded protein: CASSYVTGTGVMNTEAFF.

The genes are TRBV6-5 and TRBJ1-2; no firm D call. CDR1 is MNHEY and CDR2 is SVGAGI in the germline V gene. The CDR3 is 13 residues long. V was cut by 6 bases and J by 1 base, with 9 bases left in between. The CDR3 nucleotides read TGTGCCAGCAGCATGGCAGTTAACTATGGCTACACCTTC. It translates to CASSMAVNYGYTF.

The rearrangement uses TRBV6-5 and TRBJ2-4; 8 nucleotides line up with TRBD1. CDR3 length: 11 residues. Germline CDR1 is MNHEY and CDR2 is SVGAGI. V was pared by 6 bases and J by 10 bases, with 2 bases of the junction left unmatched. DNA of the CDR3: TGTGCCAGCAGGGGGACAGGTATTCAGTACTTC. Translation gives CASRGTGIQYF.

This clone has only one observation. CDR3 nucleotide sequence: TGTGCCAGCAGTGACAGGGAATGGGATGAAAAACTGTTTTTT. Its translation is CASSDREWDEKLFF. This rearrangement joins TRBV6-6 to TRBJ1-4, with 7 bases identical to TRBD1. The germline gives CDR1 MNHNY, CDR2 SVGAGI (reference sequence). The CDR3 runs 14 residues. The V and J ends lost 5 bases and 6 bases, in that order; junction bases with no gene match: 6.

V usage is TRBV9 and J usage is TRBJ2-1; tentative D call: TRBD1 (5 bases). CDR1 SGDLS and CDR2 YYNGEE come from the germline V gene. The CDR3 runs to 15 residues. Deletions cut 0 bases from V and 0 bases from J, with 7 bases between. For the CDR3, the DNA is TGTGCCAGCAGCGTAGGGCAGGGCTCCTACAATGAGCAGTTCTTC. This encodes CASSVGQGSYNEQFF.

The V gene is TRBV5-1, the J gene TRBJ2-2; 7 bases map to TRBD1. The ends lost 1 base at V and 1 base at J; junction bases unmatched: 1. The CDR3 sequence is 15 residues long. Germline CDR1 and CDR2: SGHRS and YFSETQ. CDR3 sequence reads: CASSLTGENTGELFF. In DNA form, the CDR3 reads TGCGCCAGCAGCTTGACAGGGGAGAACACCGGGGAGCTGTTTTTT.

As concerns this clone: This CDR3 is also generated by other DNA sequences in the sample. This chain joins TRBV5-1 and TRBJ1-1, with 7 bases fitting TRBD1. The length of the CDR3 is 13 residues. CDR1 SGHRS and CDR2 YFSETQ come from the germline V gene. The J segment lost 3 bases and the V segment lost 2 bases, leaving 1 base of the junction unmatched. The CDR3 region has the DNA TGCGCCAGCAGCTTTCAGGGGGACACTGAAGCTTTCTTT. Its translation is CASSFQGDTEAFF. Full variable domain (outside the CDR3, taken from reference TRBV5-1 and TRBJ1-1): KAGVTQTPRYLIKTRGQQVTLSCSPISGHRSVSWYQQTPGQGLQFLFEYFSETQRNKGNFPGRFSGRQFSNSRSEMNVSTLELGDSALYLCASSFQGDTEAFFGQGTRLTVV.

The chain combines TRBV3-1 (or the pseudogene TRBV3-2) with TRBJ2-3, with 12 nucleotides matching TRBD2. Germline V gene data show CDR1 as LGHDT and CDR2 as YNNKEL (reference sequence). V shed 0 bases and J 5 bases; nucleotides not matched to a gene: 6. The CDR3 is 17 amino acids. The CDR3 region is CASSQEQLAGGGDTQYF. DNA for the CDR3: TGTGCCAGCAGCCAAGAACAACTAGCGGGAGGAGGAGATACGCAGTATTTT.

The genes are TRBV14 and TRBJ2-1, with 11 bases matching TRBD2. This CDR3 is built from 16 residues. In germline, CDR1 is SGHDN, CDR2 FVKESK. Germline trimming cut 4 bases from V and 5 bases from J; bases unmatched to any gene: 7. The CDR3 reads CASSPSGGLHDNEQFF. The CDR3 region has the DNA TGTGCCAGCAGCCCTAGCGGGGGGCTTCATGACAATGAGCAGTTCTTC.

The genes are TRBV20-1 and TRBJ1-5; D remains ambiguous. The CDR3 is made up of 17 amino acids. Germline values: CDR1 DFQATT, CDR2 SNEGSKA (reference sequence). The V and J ends lost 3 bases and 4 bases respectively, with 22 bases between them. DNA of the CDR3: TGCAGTGCTAGTGGCGGGCGGGCGTTTTCTGGAAATCAGCCCCAGCATTTT. It codes for CSASGGRAFSGNQPQHF.

The chain links TRBV18 to TRBJ2-7, with 7 bases lining up with TRBD1. This CDR3 has 12 amino acids. Germline lookup yields CDR1 KGHSH and CDR2 LQKENI. With V trimmed by 6 bases and J by 5 bases, 4 bases remained unmatched. CDR3 nucleotides: TGTGCCAGCTCCCTTGGACAGGACGAGCAGTACTTC. Its protein is CASSLGQDEQYF.

In this sample, this clone turned up once. The chain is built from TRBV30 and TRBJ1-3, with D perhaps matching TRBD1 (5 bases). V was pared by 4 bases and J by 2 bases, with 12 bases between. Germline V gene sequence: CDR1 GTSNPN, CDR2 SVGIG (reference sequence). The CDR3 is made up of 14 amino acids. The CDR3 loop reads CAWTGGYPGNTIYF. The CDR3 DNA reads as TGTGCCTGGACCGGGGGGTACCCTGGAAACACCATATATTTT.

The J gene is TRBJ1-6, the V gene TRBV30; D uncertain. The ends were cut back, 0 bases at V and 5 bases at J, with 17 bases in the middle. The germline gives CDR1 GTSNPN, CDR2 SVGIG (reference sequence). CDR3 length: 17 residues. The CDR3 here is CAWSVSGVAWHNSPLHF. CDR3 in DNA: TGTGCCTGGAGTGTAAGTGGGGTGGCGTGGCATAATTCACCCCTCCACTTT.

The chain is built from TRBV11-1 and TRBJ1-1; TRBD1 agrees at 12 bases. The CDR3 extends over 16 amino acids. CDR1 and CDR2 (germline): SGHAT, FQDESV (reference sequence). The V and J ends lost 7 bases and 1 base, in that order; junction bases with no gene match: 7. The CDR3 loop is CASTPGTGGTNTEAFF. The CDR3, as DNA: TGTGCCAGCACCCCCGGGACAGGGGGCACGAACACTGAAGCTTTCTTT.

The rearrangement uses TRBV6-6 and TRBJ1-2; TRBD1 agrees at 8 bases. Germline V lookup: CDR1 MNHNY, CDR2 SVGAGI (reference sequence). The CDR3 is made up of 15 amino acids. V lost 2 bases to trimming and J lost 5 bases; unmatched junction nucleotides: 7. DNA for the CDR3: TGTGCCAGCAGTTACGGGGCAGGGGGCGGGTATGGCTACACCTTC. Translation: CASSYGAGGGYGYTF.

The chain links TRBV30 to TRBJ2-2; 12 bases agree with TRBD2. Germline lookup yields CDR1 GTSNPN and CDR2 SVGIG (reference sequence). The CDR3 runs 17 residues. The trim removed 2 bases at V and 4 bases at J, leaving 8 bases unmatched. CDR3 coding DNA: TGTGCCTGGAGTCGACTAGCGGGAGAATTGGGCACCGGGGAGCTGTTTTTT. Translation: CAWSRLAGELGTGELFF. Together with reference TRBV30 and TRBJ2-2, the CDR3 gives the full variable domain: SQTIHQWPATLVQPVGSPLSLECTVEGTSNPNLYWYRQAAGRGLQLLFYSVGIGQISSEVPQNLSASRPQDRQFILSSKKLLLSDSGFYLCAWSRLAGELGTGELFFGEGSRLTVL.

This chain links TRBV9 with TRBJ1-4; D not certain. This CDR3 has 13 amino acids. CDR1 and CDR2 from the germline V gene are SGDLS and YYNGEE. The ends were cut back, 3 bases at V and 10 bases at J, with 13 bases in the middle. CDR3 bases: TGTGCCAGCAGCGACGGATTGGACCGAAAACTGTTTTTT. This codes for CASSDGLDRKLFF. Combining the CDR3 with reference TRBV9 and TRBJ1-4 gives the whole variable domain DSGVTQTPKHLITATGQRVTLRCSPRSGDLSVYWYQQSLDQGLQFLIQYYNGEERAKGNILERFSAQQFPDLHSELNLSSLELGDSALYFCASSDGLDRKLFFGSGTQLSVL.